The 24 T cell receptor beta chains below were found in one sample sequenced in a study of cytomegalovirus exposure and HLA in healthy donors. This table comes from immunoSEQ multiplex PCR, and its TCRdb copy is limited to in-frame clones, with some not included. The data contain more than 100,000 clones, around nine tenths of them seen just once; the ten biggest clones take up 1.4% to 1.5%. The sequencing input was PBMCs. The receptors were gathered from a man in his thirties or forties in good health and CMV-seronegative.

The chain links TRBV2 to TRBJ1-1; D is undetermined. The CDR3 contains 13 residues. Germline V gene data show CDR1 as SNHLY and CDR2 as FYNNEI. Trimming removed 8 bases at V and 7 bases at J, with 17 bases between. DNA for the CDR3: TGTGCCAGCGCCGGCCTCCTGAGCGTTGAAGCTTTCTTT. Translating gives CASAGLLSVEAFF.

CDR3 sequence (DNA): TGCAGCGTTGTTCGGGGTTTAGGTCCCGGCGAGCAGTACTTC. Residues: CSVVRGLGPGEQYF. The genes are TRBV29-1 and TRBJ2-7; D might be TRBD2 (5 bases). CDR1 and CDR2 (germline): SQVTM, ANQGSEA. CDR3 length: 14 amino acids. The ends were cut back, 4 bases at V and 6 bases at J, with 19 bases in the middle.

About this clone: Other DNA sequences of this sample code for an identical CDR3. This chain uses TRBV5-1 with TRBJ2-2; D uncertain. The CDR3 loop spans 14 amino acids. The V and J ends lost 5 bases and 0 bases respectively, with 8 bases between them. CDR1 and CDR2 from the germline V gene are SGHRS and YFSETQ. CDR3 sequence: CASSWQANTGELFF. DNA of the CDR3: TGCGCCAGCAGTTGGCAGGCGAACACCGGGGAGCTGTTTTTT.

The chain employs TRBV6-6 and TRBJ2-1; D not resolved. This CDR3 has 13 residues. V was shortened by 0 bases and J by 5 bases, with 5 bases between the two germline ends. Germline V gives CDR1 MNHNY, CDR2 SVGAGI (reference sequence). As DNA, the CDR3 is TGTGCCAGCAGTTACTCCTCGGACAATGAGCAGTTCTTC. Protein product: CASSYSSDNEQFF.

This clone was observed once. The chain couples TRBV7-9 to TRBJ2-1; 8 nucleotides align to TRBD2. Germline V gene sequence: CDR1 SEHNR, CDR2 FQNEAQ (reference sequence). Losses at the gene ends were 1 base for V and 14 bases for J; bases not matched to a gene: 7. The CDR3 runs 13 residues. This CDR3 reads CASSLVVNGREFF. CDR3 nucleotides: TGTGCCAGCAGCTTAGTTGTTAACGGGAGGGAGTTCTTC.

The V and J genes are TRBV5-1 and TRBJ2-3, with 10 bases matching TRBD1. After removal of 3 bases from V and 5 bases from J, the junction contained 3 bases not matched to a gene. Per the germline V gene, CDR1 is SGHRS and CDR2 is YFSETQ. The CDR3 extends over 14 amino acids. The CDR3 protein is CASSSGQGEDTQYF. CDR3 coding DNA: TGCGCCAGCAGCTCCGGACAGGGGGAAGATACGCAGTATTTT.

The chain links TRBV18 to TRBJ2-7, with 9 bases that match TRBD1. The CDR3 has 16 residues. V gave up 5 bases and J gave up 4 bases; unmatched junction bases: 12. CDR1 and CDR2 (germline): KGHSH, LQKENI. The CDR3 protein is CASSYFAGQGEYEQYF. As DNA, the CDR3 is TGTGCCAGCTCATACTTTGCGGGACAGGGAGAATACGAGCAGTACTTC.

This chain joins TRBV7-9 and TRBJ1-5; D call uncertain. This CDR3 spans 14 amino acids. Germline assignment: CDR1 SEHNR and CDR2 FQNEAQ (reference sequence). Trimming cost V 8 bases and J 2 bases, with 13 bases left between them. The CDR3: CASGGGPGNQPQHF. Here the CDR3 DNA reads TGTGCCAGCGGAGGTGGCCCGGGCAATCAGCCCCAGCATTTT.

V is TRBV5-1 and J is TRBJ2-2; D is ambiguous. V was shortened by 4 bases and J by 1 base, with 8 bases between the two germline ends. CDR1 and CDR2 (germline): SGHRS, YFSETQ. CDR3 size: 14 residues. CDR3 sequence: CASSENLNTGELFF. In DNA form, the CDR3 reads TGCGCCAGCAGCGAGAACCTGAACACCGGGGAGCTGTTTTTT.

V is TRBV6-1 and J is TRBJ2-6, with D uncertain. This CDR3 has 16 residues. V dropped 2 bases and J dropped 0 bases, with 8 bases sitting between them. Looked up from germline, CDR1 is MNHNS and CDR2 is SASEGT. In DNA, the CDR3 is TGTGCCAGCAGTGAACTAAACAGCTCTGGGGCCAACGTCCTGACTTTC. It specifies CASSELNSSGANVLTF.

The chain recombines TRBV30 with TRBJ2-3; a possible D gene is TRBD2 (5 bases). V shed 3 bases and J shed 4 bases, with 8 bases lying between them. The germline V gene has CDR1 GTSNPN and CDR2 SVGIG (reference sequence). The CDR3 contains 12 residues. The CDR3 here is CAWSPAADTQYF. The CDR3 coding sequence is TGTGCCTGGAGCCCAGCGGCAGATACGCAGTATTTT.

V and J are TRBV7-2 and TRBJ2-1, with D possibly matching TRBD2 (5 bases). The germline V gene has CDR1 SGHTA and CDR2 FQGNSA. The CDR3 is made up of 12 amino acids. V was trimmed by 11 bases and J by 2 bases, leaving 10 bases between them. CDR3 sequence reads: CASGVAYNEQFF. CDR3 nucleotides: TGTGCCTCCGGGGTAGCCTACAATGAGCAGTTCTTC.

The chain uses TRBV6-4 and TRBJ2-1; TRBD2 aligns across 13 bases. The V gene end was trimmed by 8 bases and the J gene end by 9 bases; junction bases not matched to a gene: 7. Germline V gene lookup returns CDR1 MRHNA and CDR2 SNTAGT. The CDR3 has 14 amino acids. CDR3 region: CASSLAGGPGEQFF. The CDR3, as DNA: TGTGCCAGCTCACTAGCGGGAGGGCCTGGTGAGCAGTTCTTC.

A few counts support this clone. The CDR3 sequence: CASRPGQKVNTEAFF. CDR3 nucleotide sequence: TGTGCCAGTAGACCGGGACAGAAAGTCAACACTGAAGCTTTCTTT. The chain recombines TRBV19 with TRBJ1-1; 7 bases line up with TRBD1. CDR3 length: 15 residues. Germline CDR1 reads LNHDA; CDR2 reads SQIVND (reference sequence). Losses at the gene ends were 6 bases for V and 2 bases for J; bases not matched to a gene: 9.

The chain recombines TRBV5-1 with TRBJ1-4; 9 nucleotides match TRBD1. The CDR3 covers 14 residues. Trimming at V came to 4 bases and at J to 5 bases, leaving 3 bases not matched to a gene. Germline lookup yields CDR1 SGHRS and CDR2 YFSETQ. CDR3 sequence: CASSLGQGNEKLFF. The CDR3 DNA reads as TGCGCCAGCAGCCTGGGACAGGGAAATGAAAAACTGTTTTTT.

The CDR3 DNA reads as TGTGCCAGCAGCCCTACAGTGCCCTACGAGCAGTACTTC. It specifies CASSPTVPYEQYF. This sequence joins TRBV5-6 and TRBJ2-7; D gene ambiguous. The V gene's germline CDR1 is SGHDT and CDR2 YYEEEE. There are 13 residues in the CDR3. Trimming removed 4 bases from V and 2 bases from J, with 10 bases in between.

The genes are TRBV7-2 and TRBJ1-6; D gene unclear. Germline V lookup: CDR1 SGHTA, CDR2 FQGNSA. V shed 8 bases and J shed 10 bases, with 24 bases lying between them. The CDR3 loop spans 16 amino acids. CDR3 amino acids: CASRILVFSRESPLHF. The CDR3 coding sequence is TGTGCCAGCCGTATCTTAGTCTTTTCACGGGAGTCACCCCTCCACTTT.

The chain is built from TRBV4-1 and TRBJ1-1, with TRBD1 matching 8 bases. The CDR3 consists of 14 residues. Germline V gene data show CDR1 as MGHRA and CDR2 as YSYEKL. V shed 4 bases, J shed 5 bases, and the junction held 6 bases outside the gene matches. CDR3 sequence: CASSRTGRNTEAFF. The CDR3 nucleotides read TGCGCCAGCAGCCGGACAGGGAGGAATACTGAAGCTTTCTTT.

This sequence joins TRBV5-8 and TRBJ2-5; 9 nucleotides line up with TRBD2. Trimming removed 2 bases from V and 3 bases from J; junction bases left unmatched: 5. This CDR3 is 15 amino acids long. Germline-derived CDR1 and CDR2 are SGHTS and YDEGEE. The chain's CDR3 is CASSLPSGIKETQYF. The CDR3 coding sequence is TGTGCCAGCAGCTTACCTAGCGGGATTAAAGAGACCCAGTACTTC.

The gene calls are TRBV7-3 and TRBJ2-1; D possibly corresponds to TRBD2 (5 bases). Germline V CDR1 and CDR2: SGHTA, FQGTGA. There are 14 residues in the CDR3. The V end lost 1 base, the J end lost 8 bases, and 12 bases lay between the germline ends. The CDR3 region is CASSLIAGGHEQFF. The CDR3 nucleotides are TGTGCCAGCAGCTTAATTGCGGGTGGTCATGAGCAGTTCTTC.

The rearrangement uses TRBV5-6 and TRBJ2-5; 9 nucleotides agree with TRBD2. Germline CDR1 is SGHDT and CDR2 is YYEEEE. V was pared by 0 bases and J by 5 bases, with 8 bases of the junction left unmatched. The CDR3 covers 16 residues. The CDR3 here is CASSLEGGRAVETQYF. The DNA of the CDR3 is TGTGCCAGCAGCTTGGAAGGCGGGAGGGCCGTCGAGACCCAGTACTTC.

CDR3 loop: CASSNPNRVPEAFF. The CDR3 DNA follows: TGTGCCAGCTCTAACCCTAACAGGGTTCCTGAAGCTTTCTTT. This chain links TRBV9 with TRBJ1-1; possibly TRBD1 for D (6 bases). Germline lookup yields CDR1 SGDLS and CDR2 YYNGEE. V lost 7 bases, J lost 6 bases, and 19 bases lay in between. The CDR3 sequence is 14 residues long. Looking up the rest from reference TRBV9 and TRBJ1-1 gives the full variable domain: DSGVTQTPKHLITATGQRVTLRCSPRSGDLSVYWYQQSLDQGLQFLIQYYNGEERAKGNILERFSAQQFPDLHSELNLSSLELGDSALYFCASSNPNRVPEAFFGQGTRLTVV.

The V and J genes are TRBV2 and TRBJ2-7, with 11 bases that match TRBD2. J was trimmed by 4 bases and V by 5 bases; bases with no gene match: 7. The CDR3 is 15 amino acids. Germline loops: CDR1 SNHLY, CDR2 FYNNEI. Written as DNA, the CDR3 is TGTGCCAGCAGTCCCCCTAGCGGGGGGACTTACGAGCAGTACTTC. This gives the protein CASSPPSGGTYEQYF.

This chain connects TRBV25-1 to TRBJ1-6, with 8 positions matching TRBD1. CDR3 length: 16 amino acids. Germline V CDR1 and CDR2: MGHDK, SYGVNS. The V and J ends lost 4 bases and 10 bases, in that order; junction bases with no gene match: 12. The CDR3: CASSGSPGGLGSPLHF. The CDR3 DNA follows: TGTGCCAGCAGTGGGTCCCCAGGGGGCTTGGGATCACCCCTCCACTTT.